This TCR beta chain was documented in a study of post-analysis software for immune sequencing data. Study in general: Both relapsing-remitting and secondary progressive multiple sclerosis featured among the disease courses, as did progressive-relapsing multiple sclerosis.

This clonotype has only a few counts. Its antigen remains unidentified. Study-wide findings and caveats: Patients with multiple sclerosis recorded significantly lower normalized Chao1 diversity than controls, the study found. Samples sharing a preparation batch grouped tightly together when assessed by F measure. Patients showed TRBV5-6, TRBV5-1 and TRBV20-1 among 4 or 5 TRBV segments more frequent than in controls.

Unique molecular identifiers were carried by the TCR beta cDNA libraries. cDNA molecules numbering roughly 0.5 million came from roughly 1 to 10 million T cells. TCRdb re-called the PCR reads through MiXCR, storing one row per CDR3 protein. The sample contains roughly 870,000 distinct CDR3 sequences, under 70% of which appear only once. V gave up 4 bases and J gave up 5 bases; unmatched junction bases: 7. This CDR3 is 14 amino acids long. CDR1 is SGHVS and CDR2 is FNYEAQ in the germline V gene. This receptor was identified in a girl aged 10 to 17 with multiple sclerosis. The chain recombines TRBV7-6 with TRBJ2-7, with 8 nucleotides matching TRBD1. The sequenced sample consisted of blood. CDR3 sequence reads: CASSCPGQDHEQYF. The CDR3 region has the DNA TGTGCCAGCAGCTGTCCGGGACAGGATCACGAGCAGTACTTC.